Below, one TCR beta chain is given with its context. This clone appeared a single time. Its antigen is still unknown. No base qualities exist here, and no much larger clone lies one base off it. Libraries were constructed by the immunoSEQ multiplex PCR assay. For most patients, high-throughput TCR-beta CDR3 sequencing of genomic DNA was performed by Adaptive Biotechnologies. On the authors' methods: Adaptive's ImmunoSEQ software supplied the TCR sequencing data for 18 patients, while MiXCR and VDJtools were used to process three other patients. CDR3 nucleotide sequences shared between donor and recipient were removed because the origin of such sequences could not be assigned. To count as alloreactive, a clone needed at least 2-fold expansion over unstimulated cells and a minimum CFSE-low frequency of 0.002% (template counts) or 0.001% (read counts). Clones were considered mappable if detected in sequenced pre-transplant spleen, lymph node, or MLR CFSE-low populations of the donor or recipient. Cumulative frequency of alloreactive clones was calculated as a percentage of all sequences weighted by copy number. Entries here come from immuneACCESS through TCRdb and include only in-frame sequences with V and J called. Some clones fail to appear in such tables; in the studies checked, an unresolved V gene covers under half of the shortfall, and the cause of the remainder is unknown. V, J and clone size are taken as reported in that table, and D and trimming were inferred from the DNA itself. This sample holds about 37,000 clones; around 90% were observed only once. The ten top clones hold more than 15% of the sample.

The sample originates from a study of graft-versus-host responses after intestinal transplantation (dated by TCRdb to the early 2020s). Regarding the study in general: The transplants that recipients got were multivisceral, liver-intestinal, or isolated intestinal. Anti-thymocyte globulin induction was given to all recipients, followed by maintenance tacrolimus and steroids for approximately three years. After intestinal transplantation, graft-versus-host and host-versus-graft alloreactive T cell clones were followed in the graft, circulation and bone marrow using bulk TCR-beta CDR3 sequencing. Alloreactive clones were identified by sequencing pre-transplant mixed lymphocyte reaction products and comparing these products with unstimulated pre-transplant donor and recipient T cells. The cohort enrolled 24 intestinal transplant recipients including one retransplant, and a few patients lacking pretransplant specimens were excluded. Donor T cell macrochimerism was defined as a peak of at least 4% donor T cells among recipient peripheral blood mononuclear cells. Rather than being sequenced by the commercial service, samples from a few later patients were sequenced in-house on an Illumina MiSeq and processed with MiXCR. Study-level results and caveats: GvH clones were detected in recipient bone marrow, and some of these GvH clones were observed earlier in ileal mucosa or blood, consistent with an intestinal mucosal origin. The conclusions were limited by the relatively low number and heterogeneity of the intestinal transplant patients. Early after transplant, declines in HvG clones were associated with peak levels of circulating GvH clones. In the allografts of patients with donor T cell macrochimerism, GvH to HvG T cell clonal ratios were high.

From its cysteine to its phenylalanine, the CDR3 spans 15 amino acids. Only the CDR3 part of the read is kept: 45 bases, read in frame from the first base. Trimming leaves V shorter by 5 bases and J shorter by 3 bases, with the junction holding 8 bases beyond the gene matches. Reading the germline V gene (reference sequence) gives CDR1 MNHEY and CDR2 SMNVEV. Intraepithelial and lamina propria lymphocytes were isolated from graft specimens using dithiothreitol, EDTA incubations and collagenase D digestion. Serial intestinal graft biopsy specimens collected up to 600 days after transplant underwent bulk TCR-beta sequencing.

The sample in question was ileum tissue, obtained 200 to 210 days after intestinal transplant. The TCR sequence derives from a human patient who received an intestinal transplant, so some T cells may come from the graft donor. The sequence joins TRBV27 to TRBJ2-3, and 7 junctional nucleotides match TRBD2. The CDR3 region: CASSTAREGTDTQYF. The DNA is TGTGCCAGCAGTACGGCCAGGGAGGGAACAGATACGCAGTATTTT.